This paragraph reports one T cell receptor (beta chain). Its antigen remains unidentified. The sample originates from a study of identical twins. Whole-study results and caveats: Fewer insertions marked abundant cord blood beta clonotypes; young adult naive trended weakly, memory not at all.

TCRdb ran MiXCR on the 5' RACE reads and lists one entry per CDR3 protein. The sample shows approximately 700,000 distinct CDR3 sequences, about 20% of them seen only once. The germline V and J ends were trimmed by 0 bases and 5 bases, with 12 bases remaining between them. This CDR3 spans 14 amino acids. Germline values: CDR1 SGDLS, CDR2 YYNGEE. These data are also associated with another study on T cells expressing NK-cell markers.

This TCR was sampled from a young woman in good health. The sample comprised PBMCs. The chain uses TRBV9 and TRBJ2-7, with D tentatively TRBD1 (6 bases). The CDR3 coding sequence is TGTGCCAGCAGCGTAGCTACAGGGAGCCACGAGCAGTACTTC. Its translation is CASSVATGSHEQYF.